This T cell receptor beta chain was sequenced for a study of prognosis after radiotherapy for stage I lung cancer (dated by TCRdb to the early 2020s). The study in broad terms: Between early 2018 and 2019, 15 to 20 stage I NSCLC patients were enrolled in Nanjing, China. Patients with newly diagnosed primary stage I lung tumors numbered more than eleven, with 5 or 6 others having oligometastatic NSCLC after surgical resection of the primary tumor. All patients were considered medically inoperable, owing to comorbidities in about 13 and refusal of surgery in about seven. Ages in the cohort of more than 10 men and more than 5 women ranged from 53 to 84 years, with a median of 74. Tumor histology was squamous cell carcinoma in over 5 patients and adenocarcinoma in roughly 12. Image-guided IMRT or VMAT was used to deliver SBRT in 3 to 5 fractions at a biologically effective dose of at least 100 Gy. In every patient, SBRT was given without any concurrent therapy. After SBRT, distant metastases developed in about 20% of the 19 patients at a median of around 7 months, while the remaining 15 patients had no significant progression. Peripheral blood TCR beta repertoires were profiled in stage I NSCLC patients before and after stereotactic body radiotherapy, and the repertoires were related to distant failure. A total of about 40 blood samples from 19 patients were sequenced, with one sample obtained before and one obtained after SBRT for each patient.

The study at large found these results: Whether the expanded TCR clones were tumor-specific was not determined. Differences in TRBV and TRBJ usage frequencies by metastasis status were reportedly observed in two V genes at baseline and in nine V and two J genes after SBRT. Post-SBRT Shannon entropy and its change from baseline were lower in patients who developed distant metastases; baseline Shannon entropy was not associated with metastases. Limitations of the study included a small cohort and short follow-up, and the study findings need independent validation. A decrease in unique TCR clone counts was observed after SBRT (median around 9,800 before versus several thousand after; Wilcoxon paired P=0.011). None of the reported P values were adjusted for multiple comparisons.

Two rounds of multiplex PCR were performed to amplify the TCR beta CDR3 region from genomic DNA. The first PCR round used primers specific to each TRBV and TRBJ gene, with sequences filed in Chinese patent CN105087789A. The second PCR round used universal primers. The Roche High Pure PCR Template Preparation Kit was used to extract genomic DNA from frozen PBMCs. Libraries were sequenced paired-end with 151 bp reads on an Illumina HiSeq 3000. The original pipeline was this. CutAdapt was used to remove raw reads lacking the multiplex PCR primer sequences. High-quality paired reads were merged into contigs with PEAR. TRB V, D and J gene segments were assigned to each contig with MiXCR by alignment to reference sequences. CDR3 sequences were clustered by base quality and sequence similarity to remove sequencing errors. Diversity was measured as Shannon entropy normalized by the natural log of productive TCR sequence number. Clonality was defined as one minus Shannon entropy divided by the natural log of the number of unique clonotypes. The Youden index of ROC curves was used to select progression-free survival cut-offs for repertoire metrics, and analyses were performed in R 3.5.3. TCRdb ran its own pipeline on the public reads, namely fastp trimming at Q25 and MiXCR clone calling, and kept in-frame beta chains. Under each unique CDR3 protein, matching rows form one entry showing the most common genes and DNA. The V and J calls follow TCRdb's processing rather than the paper's. The table for this sample lists 10,000 to 15,000 distinct CDR3 sequences; about 40% of them were counted only once. The ten largest make up 35% to 50% of the sample.

Turning to this clonotype: No cognate antigen has been identified for it. The input lacks base qualities; no much larger clone sits a single base away.

Compared with germline, V lacks 0 bases and J lacks 4 bases; bases without a gene match: 5. CDR1 LGHNA and CDR2 YSLEER were looked up in the germline V gene. The CDR3 runs 15 amino acids, cysteine and phenylalanine included. Only the CDR3 DNA is retained, 45 bases long and in frame from the first base. A history of other malignancies or of prior chemotherapy or radiotherapy was absent in all patients, and node-negative disease was shown on CT and PET/CT in all patients. About 6.3 milliliters of peripheral venous blood were drawn into EDTA tubes at each of two time points. Ficoll-Paque Plus density-gradient centrifugation was used to isolate PBMCs. Right after collection, samples were placed at -80 degrees C and kept there until analysis.

This chain joins TRBV4-3 to TRBJ1-2; 7 central nucleotides agree with TRBD1. The TCR originated in a donor over 45 with non-small cell lung cancer. The sequenced sample was PBMCs, obtained before or after stereotactic body radiation therapy (not recorded which). This receptor has the CDR3 CASSQDTGVGYGYTF. At the DNA level, the sequence is TGCGCCAGCAGCCAAGATACAGGGGTCGGCTATGGCTACACCTTC.